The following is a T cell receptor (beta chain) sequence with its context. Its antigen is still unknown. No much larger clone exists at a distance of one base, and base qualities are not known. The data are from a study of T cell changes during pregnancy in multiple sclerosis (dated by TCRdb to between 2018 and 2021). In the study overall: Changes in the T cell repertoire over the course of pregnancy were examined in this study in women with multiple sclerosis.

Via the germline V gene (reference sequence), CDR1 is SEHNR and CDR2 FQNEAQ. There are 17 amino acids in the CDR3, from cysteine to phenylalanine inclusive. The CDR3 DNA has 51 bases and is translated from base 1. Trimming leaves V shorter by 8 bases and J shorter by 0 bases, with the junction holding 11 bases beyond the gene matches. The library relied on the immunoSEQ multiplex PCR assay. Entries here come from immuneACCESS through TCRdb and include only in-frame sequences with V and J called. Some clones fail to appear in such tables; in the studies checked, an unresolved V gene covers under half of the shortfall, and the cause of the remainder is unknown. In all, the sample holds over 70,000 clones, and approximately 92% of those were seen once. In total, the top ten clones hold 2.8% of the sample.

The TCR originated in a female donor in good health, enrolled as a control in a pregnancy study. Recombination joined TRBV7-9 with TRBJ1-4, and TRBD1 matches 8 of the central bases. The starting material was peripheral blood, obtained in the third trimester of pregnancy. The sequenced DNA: TGTGCCAGCGGCGCCAACAGGGGGGCTACAACTAATGAAAAACTGTTTTTT. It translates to CASGANRGATTNEKLFF.